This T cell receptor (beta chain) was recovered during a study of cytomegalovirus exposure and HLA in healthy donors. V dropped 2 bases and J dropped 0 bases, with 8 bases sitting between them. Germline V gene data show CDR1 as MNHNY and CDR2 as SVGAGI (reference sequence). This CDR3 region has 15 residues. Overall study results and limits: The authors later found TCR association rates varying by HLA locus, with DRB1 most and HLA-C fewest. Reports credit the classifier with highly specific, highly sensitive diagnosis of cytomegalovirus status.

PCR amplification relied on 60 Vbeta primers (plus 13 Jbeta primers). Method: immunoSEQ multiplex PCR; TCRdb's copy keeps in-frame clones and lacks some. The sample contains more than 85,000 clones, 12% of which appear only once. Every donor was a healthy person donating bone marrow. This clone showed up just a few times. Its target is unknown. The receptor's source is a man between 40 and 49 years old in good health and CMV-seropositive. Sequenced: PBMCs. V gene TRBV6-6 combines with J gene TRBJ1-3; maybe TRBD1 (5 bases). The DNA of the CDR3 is TGTGCCAGCAGTTACCCAGGGTCCTCTGGAAACACCATATATTTT. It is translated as CASSYPGSSGNTIYF.